The 26 T cell receptor beta chains reported below all come from one sample, sequenced in a study of PD-1 blockade in classical Hodgkin lymphoma (dated by TCRdb to the early 2020s). What the time point label conveys for this sample: cycle 2 day 1 (C2D1) of nivolumab. Relapse after autologous stem cell transplantation had occurred in all trial patients, and cohorts A, B and C were distinguished by prior brentuximab vedotin exposure. The library was made by the immunoSEQ multiplex PCR assay. TCRdb holds this immuneACCESS table with in-frame rearrangements only. Some clones are missing; in checked studies, unresolved V genes explain under half, and the rest has no known cause. The sample table shows about 50,000 clones, and around 67% are seen once. Clones ranked in the top ten supply roughly 16% of the sample. Sequenced here: peripheral blood mononuclear cells (PBMCs), sampled before the second cycle of nivolumab. These receptors were collected from a human donor with classical Hodgkin lymphoma.

This chain uses TRBV5-4 with TRBJ2-7; tentative D call: TRBD2 (5 bases). The V end was cut by 4 bases, the J end by 6 bases, with 14 bases between. Looked up from germline, CDR1 is SGHNT and CDR2 is YYREEE (reference sequence). This CDR3 spans 13 amino acids. This chain's CDR3 is CASSLTVRGEQYF. In DNA, the CDR3 is TGTGCCAGCAGCCTAACAGTACGGGGCGAGCAGTACTTC.

The chain couples TRBV6-1 to TRBJ2-6; 11 bases agree with TRBD1. The CDR3 has 17 amino acids. The germline gives CDR1 MNHNS, CDR2 SASEGT. J gave up 3 bases and V 5 bases, and 6 bases lay outside the gene matches. CDR3 DNA: TGTGCCAGCAGTAAAGGACAGGGGGCGGGTGGGGCCAACGTCCTGACTTTC. It translates to CASSKGQGAGGANVLTF.

The chain carries TRBV28 and TRBJ1-2; 7 positions match TRBD1. V gave up 6 bases and J gave up 2 bases; unmatched junction bases: 6. Germline V gene data show CDR1 as MDHEN and CDR2 as SYDVKM. The CDR3 consists of 14 residues. The CDR3 region is CASRRTGKNYGYTF. In nucleotides, the CDR3 is TGTGCCAGCAGGAGGACAGGCAAAAACTATGGCTACACCTTC.

This clone occurred a few times. V is TRBV19 and J is TRBJ2-5, with 10 positions matching TRBD1. With V trimmed by 5 bases and J by 4 bases, 4 bases remained unmatched. This CDR3 is 14 amino acids long. Germline values: CDR1 LNHDA, CDR2 SQIVND (reference sequence). CDR3 in DNA: TGTGCCAGTAGTCCCCGGGACAGGGGAGAGACCCAGTACTTC. As protein: CASSPRDRGETQYF.

The J gene is TRBJ1-4, the V gene TRBV2; 7 bases fit TRBD1. Germline V lookup: CDR1 SNHLY, CDR2 FYNNEI. This CDR3 has 13 amino acids. In DNA, the CDR3 is TGTGCGAGTGGGGGACAGACTAATGAAAAACTGTTTTTT. This encodes CASGGQTNEKLFF.

V gene TRBV6-5 combines with J gene TRBJ1-1, with no clear D. The CDR3 covers 13 residues. V lost 3 bases and J lost 1, with 6 bases in between. Germline V CDR1 and CDR2: MNHEY, SVGAGI. The CDR3 DNA is TGTGCCAGCAGTTATACCGGGAACACTGAAGCTTTCTTT. It encodes CASSYTGNTEAFF.

V usage is TRBV23-1 and J usage is TRBJ1-4, with 7 bases aligning to TRBD1. TRBV23-1 is known as an ORF, though its function is uncertain. V was clipped by 7 bases and J by 0 bases; unmatched bases: 20. There are 20 residues in the CDR3. The CDR3 sequence: CASTPRGEGCDEATNEKLFF. CDR3 DNA: TGCGCCAGCACCCCCAGGGGGGAGGGTTGCGATGAAGCAACTAATGAAAAACTGTTTTTT.

V usage is TRBV27 and J usage is TRBJ1-1, with 7 bases that match TRBD1. Germline values: CDR1 MNHEY, CDR2 SMNVEV (reference sequence). The CDR3 totals 15 residues. V lost 2 bases to trimming and J lost 7 bases; unmatched junction nucleotides: 10. CDR3 nucleotides: TGTGCCAGCAGTTTACGAACGACAGGGAGGGATGAAGCTTTCTTT. This sequence encodes CASSLRTTGRDEAFF.

Concerning this clone: The same CDR3 also results from other DNA sequences found in this sample. CDR3 protein: CASSTGQGSGELFF. CDR3 in DNA: TGTGCCAGTAGTACCGGACAGGGGTCCGGGGAGCTGTTTTTT. The J gene is TRBJ2-2, the V gene TRBV19; 9 nucleotides match TRBD1. Germline assignment: CDR1 LNHDA and CDR2 SQIVND (reference sequence). V lost 4 bases and J lost 6; bases outside the gene matches: 3. CDR3 length equals 14 residues.

The chain has TRBV2 and TRBJ2-3; perhaps TRBD2 as D (5 bases). The CDR3 is made up of 14 amino acids. V was clipped by 8 bases and J by 2 bases, with 14 bases between them. Per germline, CDR1 SNHLY and CDR2 FYNNEI. The CDR3 coding sequence is TGTGCCAGCGCTCTGGACTTCCTCACAGATACGCAGTATTTT. Its translation: CASALDFLTDTQYF.

Turning to this clone: Distinct nucleotide sequences in the sample also encode this CDR3. V gene TRBV6-5 combines with J gene TRBJ1-5, with a possible D match to TRBD1 (5 bases). The CDR3 covers 14 residues. Germline V gives CDR1 MNHEY, CDR2 SVGAGI. Trimming removed 3 bases at V and 3 bases at J, with 9 bases between. CDR3 sequence (DNA): TGTGCCAGCAGTTATGGGGGGTCCAATCAGCCCCAGCATTTT. Its protein product is CASSYGGSNQPQHF.

The chain combines TRBV4-2 with TRBJ1-1; TRBD1 aligns across 9 bases. Germline V CDR1 and CDR2: LGHNA, YNFKEQ. The trim removed 6 bases at V and 4 bases at J, leaving 6 bases unmatched. The CDR3 runs 14 residues. The CDR3 nucleotides are TGTGCCAGCAGATTGACAGGGGGAGGCACTGAAGCTTTCTTT. Its translation: CASRLTGGGTEAFF.

This clone was detected only once. The J gene is TRBJ1-3, the V gene TRBV6-5; D is perhaps TRBD1 (5 bases). V was shortened by 6 bases and J by 1 base, with 13 bases between the two germline ends. Germline lookup yields CDR1 MNHEY and CDR2 SVGAGI. There are 15 residues in the CDR3. CDR3 DNA sequence: TGTGCCAGCAGCCCTCAGGGCTTATCTGGAAACACCATATATTTT. Its translation is CASSPQGLSGNTIYF.

This clone was picked up one time. The chain carries TRBV7-3 and TRBJ1-2, with D perhaps TRBD1 (5 bases). Trimming removed 1 base from V and 5 bases from J, with 14 bases in between. This CDR3 region has 15 residues. CDR1 is SGHTA, CDR2 FQGTGA, per germline. The DNA of the CDR3 is TGTGCCAGCAGCTTAAGGCAGGGTTTGATTTATGGCTACACCTTC. It is translated as CASSLRQGLIYGYTF.

J is TRBJ2-7 and V is TRBV7-8, with unresolved D. V shed 0 bases and J shed 12 bases, with 9 bases lying between them. The germline V gene has CDR1 SGHVS and CDR2 FQNEAQ. This CDR3 is 11 amino acids long. CDR3 in amino acids: CASSLAEFPYF. Here the CDR3 DNA reads TGTGCCAGCAGCTTAGCCGAGTTTCCGTACTTC.

This clone was recorded once. The V gene is TRBV5-4, the J gene TRBJ2-2; possibly TRBD1 or TRBD2 for D (6 bases each). The germline CDR1 and CDR2 sequences are SGHNT and YYREEE (reference sequence). CDR3 length equals 15 residues. V lost 2 bases and J 2 bases, leaving 10 bases between the germline ends. This CDR3 reads CASSFGGGNTGELFF. The CDR3 nucleotides read TGTGCCAGCAGCTTCGGGGGCGGAAACACCGGGGAGCTGTTTTTT. The entire variable domain, with the rest obtained from reference TRBV5-4 and TRBJ2-2, is as follows: ETGVTQSPTHLIKTRGQQVTLRCSSQSGHNTVSWYQQALGQGPQFIFQYYREEENGRGNFPPRFSGLQFPNYSSELNVNALELDDSALYLCASSFGGGNTGELFFGEGSRLTVL.

The chain has TRBV6-5 and TRBJ2-7; weak D call: TRBD2 (6 bases). From germline, CDR1 is MNHEY and CDR2 SVGAGI. V lost 2 bases and J 3 bases, leaving 14 bases between the germline ends. The CDR3 has 15 residues. DNA of the CDR3: TGTGCCAGCAGTTACGGGAGGAAGGGGATCTACGAGCAGTACTTC. Its protein is CASSYGRKGIYEQYF.

The chain combines TRBV29-1 with TRBJ2-2, with TRBD1 identical over 9 bases. The CDR3 sequence is 15 residues long. Per the germline V gene, CDR1 is SQVTM and CDR2 is ANQGSEA. V lost 6 bases and J lost 3; bases outside the gene matches: 8. This CDR3 reads CSVGEQGAHTGELFF. The CDR3 DNA sequence: TGCAGCGTGGGGGAACAGGGGGCCCACACCGGGGAGCTGTTTTTT.

The J gene is TRBJ1-1, the V gene TRBV5-1; D remains unclear. V dropped 5 bases and J dropped 0 bases, with 17 bases sitting between them. The CDR3 contains 16 residues. CDR1 and CDR2 (germline): SGHRS, YFSETQ. The CDR3 DNA reads TGCGCCAGCAGTTTCGAACAGACTGGAATGAACACTGAAGCTTTCTTT. Translated, it gives CASSFEQTGMNTEAFF.

This clone was counted only a few times. V gene TRBV18 combines with J gene TRBJ1-1; D is undetermined. V lost 1 base to trimming and J lost 7 bases, with 7 bases between them. Looked up from germline, CDR1 is KGHSH and CDR2 is LQKENI. The CDR3 sequence is 12 residues long. CDR3 region: CASSPQYSEAFF. CDR3 in DNA: TGTGCCAGCTCACCACAGTACAGTGAAGCTTTCTTT.

This clone was observed a few times. The J gene is TRBJ1-2, the V gene TRBV28; 8 bases line up with TRBD1. Per germline, CDR1 MDHEN and CDR2 SYDVKM. The CDR3 runs 16 residues. The V segment lost 1 base and the J segment 4 bases; nucleotides outside the gene matches: 8. CDR3 loop: CASSLSARGQAYGYTF. The CDR3 bases are TGTGCCAGCAGTTTATCCGCCAGGGGGCAGGCCTATGGCTACACCTTC.

The V gene is TRBV18, the J gene TRBJ2-7; D is unresolved. The CDR3 totals 14 residues. The ends were cut back, 4 bases at V and 1 base at J, with 11 bases in the middle. Germline V gene data show CDR1 as KGHSH and CDR2 as LQKENI. The CDR3 sequence is CASSLNGRSYEQYF. The CDR3 DNA follows: TGTGCCAGCTCACTAAACGGCAGATCCTACGAGCAGTACTTC.

This clone was picked up one time. This sequence joins TRBV23-1 and TRBJ1-1; unclear D gene. TRBV23-1 is an open reading frame whose function is uncertain. CDR3 size: 14 residues. The V end was cut by 3 bases, the J end by 1 base, with 9 bases between. The DNA for the CDR3 is TGCGCCAGCAGTCACCTCGCCCCGAACACTGAAGCTTTCTTT. It specifies CASSHLAPNTEAFF.

This clone was seen just once. The J gene is TRBJ1-4, the V gene TRBV19; D is unresolved. The V end was cut by 3 bases, the J end by 4 bases, with 12 bases between. The CDR3 is 15 amino acids. From germline, CDR1 is LNHDA and CDR2 SQIVND (reference sequence). CDR3 loop: CASSIVADLNEKLFF. The CDR3 region has the DNA TGTGCCAGTAGTATCGTCGCAGACCTTAATGAAAAACTGTTTTTT.

The chain joins TRBV7-2 to TRBJ2-7, with D possibly TRBD1 on 6 matching bases. V gave up 0 bases and J gave up 5 bases, with 17 bases separating them. There are 16 residues in the CDR3. Germline CDR1 is SGHTA and CDR2 is FQGNSA. The CDR3, as DNA: TGTGCCAGCAGCTTAGCGGTCTCACAGGGCGCCCACGAGCAGTACTTC. It yields the protein CASSLAVSQGAHEQYF. Looking up the rest from reference TRBV7-2 and TRBJ2-7 gives the full variable domain: GAGVSQSPSNKVTEKGKDVELRCDPISGHTALYWYRQSLGQGLEFLIYFQGNSAPDKSGLPSDRFSAERTGGSVSTLTIQRTQQEDSAVYLCASSLAVSQGAHEQYFGPGTRLTVT.

This chain links TRBV6-6 with TRBJ2-2; D is possibly TRBD2 (6 bases). The germline V gene has CDR1 MNHNY and CDR2 SVGAGI (reference sequence). The CDR3 extends over 15 amino acids. Trimming removed 2 bases at V and 4 bases at J, with 11 bases between. The CDR3 bases are TGTGCCAGCAGTTACGGGGGGAGAGGCACCGGGGAGCTGTTTTTT. Translating it yields CASSYGGRGTGELFF.